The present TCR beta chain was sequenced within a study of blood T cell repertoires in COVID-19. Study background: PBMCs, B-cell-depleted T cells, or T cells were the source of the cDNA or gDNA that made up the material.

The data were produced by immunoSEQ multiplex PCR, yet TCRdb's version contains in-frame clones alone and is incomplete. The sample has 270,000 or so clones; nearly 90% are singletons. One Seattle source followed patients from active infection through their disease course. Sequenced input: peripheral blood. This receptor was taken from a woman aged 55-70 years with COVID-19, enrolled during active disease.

The CDR3 sequence: CAIGQGNSPLHF. CDR3 DNA sequence: TGTGCCATTGGACAGGGGAATTCACCCCTCCACTTT. The chain has TRBV10-3 and TRBJ1-6, with 9 nucleotides matching TRBD1. With V trimmed by 9 bases and J by 7 bases, 1 base remained unmatched. CDR3 length: 12 residues. The V gene's germline CDR1 is ENHRY and CDR2 SYGVKD.